This entry lists 28 T cell receptor beta chains sequenced from one sample in a study of blood T cell repertoires in COVID-19. Generated by immunoSEQ multiplex PCR, the TCRdb table keeps only in-frame clones and is missing some. The data contain about 170,000 clones, about 89% of them singletons. The material sequenced was PBMCs or T cells enriched from blood (not recorded which). Receptors were obtained from a woman between 18 and 29 years old who had recovered from COVID-19.

The chain has TRBV10-3 and TRBJ1-1, with D possibly TRBD1 on 5 matching bases. CDR3 length: 14 amino acids. Trimming pared 4 bases from V and 0 bases from J, leaving 9 bases between. Germline CDR1 is ENHRY and CDR2 is SYGVKD. The CDR3 loop reads CAISGRQLNTEAFF. CDR3 sequence (DNA): TGTGCCATCAGTGGGCGACAGCTGAACACTGAAGCTTTCTTT.

The rearrangement joins TRBV14 to TRBJ2-7; D gene uncertain. The CDR3 is made up of 12 amino acids. In germline, CDR1 is SGHDN, CDR2 FVKESK. V dropped 0 bases and J dropped 4 bases, with 4 bases sitting between them. In DNA form, the CDR3 reads TGTGCCAGCAGCCAAGAGAGGTACGAGCAGTACTTC. Its protein product is CASSQERYEQYF.

The V call is TRBV27, the J call TRBJ2-1; the match to TRBD2 covers 9 bases. This CDR3 is 16 amino acids long. The germline CDR1 and CDR2 sequences are MNHEY and SMNVEV (reference sequence). Trimming removed 4 bases from V and 6 bases from J; junction bases left unmatched: 10. DNA of the CDR3: TGTGCCAGCAGTTCCGCCCCGGGACTAGCCCTCAATGAGCAGTTCTTC. It translates to CASSSAPGLALNEQFF.

DNA for the CDR3: TGTGCCAGCAGCGCCCAGGTTGCTGGGGCCAACGTCCTGACTTTC. Translating it yields CASSAQVAGANVLTF. The V and J genes are TRBV7-3 and TRBJ2-6; no clear D. V shed 5 bases and J shed 2 bases, with 10 bases lying between them. The germline gives CDR1 SGHTA, CDR2 FQGTGA. The CDR3 consists of 15 residues.

This sequence joins TRBV30 and TRBJ1-4; D not certain. Germline CDR1 and CDR2: GTSNPN and SVGIG (reference sequence). This CDR3 has 14 amino acids. Trimming took 0 bases from V and 3 from J, leaving 8 bases between them. CDR3 sequence (DNA): TGTGCCTGGAGTGTACCTGGAGCTAATGAAAAACTGTTTTTT. This sequence encodes CAWSVPGANEKLFF.

V usage is TRBV29-1 and J usage is TRBJ1-2, with 7 bases that match TRBD1. Germline-derived CDR1 and CDR2 are SQVTM and ANQGSEA. The CDR3 totals 15 residues. The V gene end was trimmed by 1 base and the J gene end by 4 bases; junction bases not matched to a gene: 9. The CDR3 sequence is CSVEASGGGLYGYTF. For the CDR3, the DNA is TGCAGCGTTGAAGCCTCAGGGGGAGGACTCTATGGCTACACCTTC.

This clone was seen once. The chain recombines TRBV9 with TRBJ2-7, with a tentative D call TRBD1 (6 bases). Trimming removed 3 bases from V and 7 bases from J, with 11 bases in between. The CDR3 covers 12 residues. Looked up from germline, CDR1 is SGDLS and CDR2 is YYNGEE. CDR3 in amino acids: CASSEGDGEQYF. In DNA form, the CDR3 reads TGTGCCAGCAGCGAGGGGGACGGGGAGCAGTACTTC.

This clone was seen a few times. This chain links TRBV10-3 with TRBJ1-6, with 9 bases aligning to TRBD1. CDR3 length: 14 amino acids. V dropped 8 bases and J dropped 9; count of bases not matched to a gene: 8. The germline V gene encodes CDR1 ENHRY and CDR2 SYGVKD. CDR3 region: CAIQGTGKGSPLHF. CDR3 nucleotides: TGTGCCATCCAAGGGACAGGGAAGGGTTCACCCCTCCACTTT.

This clone was seen more than once but under ten times. The chain joins TRBV28 to TRBJ1-1, with 7 bases identical to TRBD1. Per germline, CDR1 MDHEN and CDR2 SYDVKM. This CDR3 spans 14 amino acids. J gave up 4 bases and V 4 bases, and 6 bases lay outside the gene matches. CDR3 sequence (DNA): TGTGCCAGCAGTTCCCCCACAGGGGCCACTGAAGCTTTCTTT. This gives the protein CASSSPTGATEAFF.

The chain joins TRBV6-5 to TRBJ1-1; D is unresolved. Trimming removed 0 bases at V and 0 bases at J, with 8 bases between. This CDR3 comprises 15 residues. Germline CDR1 reads MNHEY; CDR2 reads SVGAGI. The CDR3 region has the DNA TGTGCCAGCAGTTACTCGAGGCTCATGAACACTGAAGCTTTCTTT. Its translation: CASSYSRLMNTEAFF.

Concerning this clone itself: Additional DNA sequences in this sample encode the identical CDR3. The gene calls are TRBV7-2 and TRBJ2-7, with a tentative D call TRBD2 (6 bases). The CDR3 is made up of 15 amino acids. V was pared by 3 bases and J by 1 base, with 13 bases between. CDR1 SGHTA and CDR2 FQGNSA come from the germline V gene. In DNA, the CDR3 is TGTGCCAGCAGCTTCTACGGAGGGCCTTCCTACGAGCAGTACTTC. Translating it yields CASSFYGGPSYEQYF.

This sequence joins TRBV19 and TRBJ1-2; D remains ambiguous. The germline V gene encodes CDR1 LNHDA and CDR2 SQIVND (reference sequence). The CDR3 has 16 amino acids. Trimming pared 4 bases from V and 2 bases from J, leaving 17 bases between. The CDR3 DNA reads as TGTGCCAGTAGTACAATCCTTTTACACCCCAACTATGGCTACACCTTC. Translation gives CASSTILLHPNYGYTF.

This sequence joins TRBV19 and TRBJ1-2, with 7 bases aligning to TRBD1. Germline trimming cut 5 bases from V and 14 bases from J; bases unmatched to any gene: 11. This CDR3 comprises 12 residues. Looked up from germline, CDR1 is LNHDA and CDR2 is SQIVND (reference sequence). CDR3 sequence reads: CASSATRTGWTF. CDR3 DNA: TGTGCCAGTAGTGCCACGCGGACAGGATGGACCTTC.

The chain uses TRBV19 and TRBJ2-7; weak D call: TRBD1 (6 bases). Trimming took off 4 bases at V and 4 bases at J, with 17 bases between the two ends. The CDR3 is 15 residues long. The V gene's germline CDR1 is LNHDA and CDR2 SQIVND (reference sequence). For the CDR3, the DNA is TGTGCCAGTAGTAAGGACAGCTTCGGTTCTTACGAGCAGTACTTC. Protein: CASSKDSFGSYEQYF.

This chain uses TRBV29-1 with TRBJ1-1, with D perhaps matching TRBD1 (6 bases). CDR1 is SQVTM, CDR2 ANQGSEA, per germline. The CDR3 has 15 residues. V shed 5 bases and J shed 7 bases, with 23 bases lying between them. The CDR3 region has the DNA TGCAGCGTTTTGGGATTGGAAACCTCGGGACATGAAGCTTTCTTT. This gives the protein CSVLGLETSGHEAFF.

The chain carries TRBV6-2 or TRBV6-3 and TRBJ1-2; possible D gene TRBD1, 6 bases. V lost 5 bases and J lost 6, with 10 bases in between. This CDR3 contains 12 residues. Germline V gives CDR1 MNHEY, CDR2 SVGEGT. CDR3 nucleotides: TGTGCCAGCAGTGCCCGACAGGATGGCTACACCTTC. It is translated as CASSARQDGYTF.

The chain uses TRBV6-5 and TRBJ1-5, with D perhaps matching TRBD1 (6 bases). The CDR3 length is 15 residues. Germline V CDR1 and CDR2: MNHEY, SVGAGI. The V end was cut by 6 bases, the J end by 7 bases, with 19 bases between. CDR3 DNA: TGTGCCAGCAGGTCGGACAGAAGCGGGGGGCAGCCCCAGCATTTT. Amino acids: CASRSDRSGGQPQHF.

The gene calls are TRBV11-2 and TRBJ2-7; 16 nucleotides agree with TRBD2. Germline assignment: CDR1 SGHAT and CDR2 FQNNGV. The J segment lost 2 bases and the V segment lost 3 bases, leaving 7 bases of the junction unmatched. The CDR3 loop spans 18 amino acids. The CDR3 loop is CASSFTGLAGGPTYEQYF. CDR3 DNA: TGTGCCAGCAGCTTCACGGGACTAGCGGGAGGGCCGACCTACGAGCAGTACTTC.

V gene TRBV25-1 combines with J gene TRBJ1-1; D is unclear. The CDR3 spans 15 residues. Trimming removed 6 bases from V and 3 bases from J, with 17 bases in between. Germline lookup yields CDR1 MGHDK and CDR2 SYGVNS. CDR3 in DNA: TGTGCCAGCAGACGAGCCGGCGGTTTTCACACTGAAGCTTTCTTT. Its protein product is CASRRAGGFHTEAFF.

The V gene is TRBV19, the J gene TRBJ2-7; 7 bases map to TRBD2. The germline V gene encodes CDR1 LNHDA and CDR2 SQIVND (reference sequence). The J segment lost 6 bases and the V segment lost 3 bases, leaving 8 bases of the junction unmatched. The CDR3 is made up of 14 amino acids. The CDR3 DNA is TGTGCCAGTAGTATTGATGCGGGAGCTGTCGAGCAGTACTTC. It is translated as CASSIDAGAVEQYF. Based on the CDR3 plus reference TRBV19 and TRBJ2-7, the full variable domain is DGGITQSPKYLFRKEGQNVTLSCEQNLNHDAMYWYRQDPGQGLRLIYYSQIVNDFQKGDIAEGYSVSREKKESFPLTVTSAQKNPTAFYLCASSIDAGAVEQYFGPGTRLTVT.

The V gene is TRBV14, the J gene TRBJ2-3, with D possibly being TRBD1 (6 bases). The germline V gene has CDR1 SGHDN and CDR2 FVKESK. V was shortened by 4 bases and J by 7 bases, with 12 bases between the two germline ends. This CDR3 contains 13 residues. Written as DNA, the CDR3 is TGTGCCAGCAGCCCGTTAACAGGGAATACGCAGTATTTT. This gives the protein CASSPLTGNTQYF.

The chain couples TRBV7-2 to TRBJ2-1, with TRBD2 matching over 8 bases. Germline CDR1 and CDR2: SGHTA and FQGNSA. V lost 4 bases, J lost 0 bases, and 5 bases stayed unmatched. The CDR3 is 16 residues long. The CDR3 coding sequence is TGTGCCAGCAGCTCAAGAAGCGGGAGCTCCTACAATGAGCAGTTCTTC. It yields the protein CASSSRSGSSYNEQFF.

This rearrangement joins TRBV5-5 to TRBJ1-2, with D hard to call. V was clipped by 0 bases and J by 2 bases, with 11 bases between them. The CDR3 is 15 amino acids. Germline V lookup: CDR1 SGHKS, CDR2 YYEKEE (reference sequence). The CDR3 loop is CASSLAYSGNYGYTF. The CDR3 DNA follows: TGTGCCAGCAGCTTGGCTTACAGCGGGAACTATGGCTACACCTTC.

The chain joins TRBV19 to TRBJ2-7; the match to TRBD1 covers 8 bases. Losses at the gene ends were 2 bases for V and 0 bases for J; bases not matched to a gene: 15. The CDR3 runs 19 residues. Germline V gene sequence: CDR1 LNHDA, CDR2 SQIVND (reference sequence). CDR3 amino acids: CASSIFLGPGGPSSYEQYF. The DNA for the CDR3 is TGTGCCAGTAGTATATTTTTGGGCCCAGGGGGCCCTAGCTCCTACGAGCAGTACTTC. The variable domain in full, with the rest retrieved from reference TRBV19 and TRBJ2-7, is DGGITQSPKYLFRKEGQNVTLSCEQNLNHDAMYWYRQDPGQGLRLIYYSQIVNDFQKGDIAEGYSVSREKKESFPLTVTSAQKNPTAFYLCASSIFLGPGGPSSYEQYFGPGTRLTVT.

The chain couples TRBV5-4 to TRBJ2-1, with D perhaps TRBD2 (5 bases). The CDR3 is made up of 18 amino acids. Germline CDR1 reads SGHNT; CDR2 reads YYREEE (reference sequence). V shed 2 bases and J shed 0 bases, with 18 bases lying between them. The DNA for the CDR3 is TGTGCCAGCAGCTTTGAGGGAGTAGGCTCGGCCTCCTACAATGAGCAGTTCTTC. This codes for CASSFEGVGSASYNEQFF.

The CDR3 nucleotides are TGTGCCAGCTCACTAGCGGGAGGTTCCACAGATACGCAGTATTTT. Translation: CASSLAGGSTDTQYF. The V gene is TRBV27, the J gene TRBJ2-3, with 12 positions matching TRBD2. Unmatched junction bases numbered 5, after V lost 8 bases and J lost 2 bases. CDR1 is MNHEY, CDR2 SMNVEV, per germline (reference sequence). This CDR3 has 15 amino acids.

The rearrangement links TRBV6-6 to TRBJ1-1; D remains unclear. Trimming removed 0 bases from V and 6 bases from J, with 8 bases in between. This CDR3 has 13 amino acids. Germline loops: CDR1 MNHNY, CDR2 SVGAGI (reference sequence). This chain's CDR3 is CASSYSGQSEAFF. The DNA of the CDR3 is TGTGCCAGCAGTTACTCTGGGCAGTCTGAAGCTTTCTTT.

The rearrangement links TRBV27 to TRBJ2-3; TRBD1 might be the D (5 bases). V was clipped by 3 bases and J by 2 bases, with 9 bases between them. The CDR3 consists of 14 residues. The V gene's germline CDR1 is MNHEY and CDR2 SMNVEV (reference sequence). CDR3 in DNA: TGTGCCAGCAGTTTGGGGCAGTTCACAGATACGCAGTATTTT. This sequence encodes CASSLGQFTDTQYF.